The source of this T cell receptor beta chain is a study of CD8+ T cells in alopecia areata listed by TCRdb under 2018. Describing the broader study: Treated patients were enrolled in an open-label pilot trial of oral tofacitinib, 5 to 10 mg twice daily, for moderate-to-severe alopecia areata. In treated patients, disease severity was measured using the SALT score, which gives the percentage of scalp surface area affected. Patients on tofacitinib were biopsied at baseline and after 4 and 24 weeks of treatment, and several of the patients also had a later scalp biopsy. In both human patients and the C3H/HeJ mouse model, the study applied high-throughput TCRbeta sequencing to look at T cell clonal expansion in alopecia areata. Clonality in the scalp was compared among normal scalp (n=4), patchy alopecia areata scalp (n=8), and alopecia totalis/universalis scalp (n=8). TCRbeta CDR3 regions were amplified by immunoSEQ multiplex PCR with 35 Vbeta forward and 13 Jbeta reverse primers. Scalp tissue and sorted CD4+ and CD8+ peripheral blood T cells from patchy and totalis/universalis alopecia areata patients and from healthy controls were covered by human TCRbeta sequencing. Tofacitinib was given for 6 to 18 months, followed by 6 months of follow-up off drug to assess delayed response and recurrence. The RNA source kit depended on sample type: the PAXgene miRNA kit for fixed scalp, the miRNeasy kit for PBMCs, and the RNeasy kit for mouse skin.

Broad study findings and their caveats: Resident alphabeta T cells in normal human skin are also sequenced, complicating scalp TCR repertoire analysis, unlike mouse skin dominated by gammadelta T cells. TCR sequences shared between patients were less clear than in mice, possibly partly because of HLA diversity in the patient population. Lesional scalp, especially in alopecia totalis/universalis, showed higher clonality and more expanded CD8+ clones than normal scalp, suggesting antigenic drive. Tofacitinib significantly lowered scalp clonality and the number of expanded CD8+ clones among the top 100 scalp clones. Many expanded lesional clones persisted in scalp and blood during tofacitinib treatment, which may partly explain relapse after stopping treatment. The treated cohort was small, with a single nonresponder, so links between baseline CD8+ expansion and response need larger studies.

Library preparation used the immunoSEQ multiplex PCR assay. To provide template for TCR sequencing, every sample had RNA extracted and reverse transcribed into cDNA. SuperScript III was used for first-strand cDNA synthesis, primed with a 2:1 mix of oligo-dT and random hexamers. A synthetic immune receptor repertoire was used to gauge amplification bias, and whatever bias remained was removed computationally. The paper's data handling went like this. Raw reads were preprocessed to remove errors, and CDR3 was defined by IMGT conventions from the conserved cysteine to phenylalanine. To get clonality, Shannon entropy was normalized by log2 of the number of productive unique TCRs and the result was subtracted from 1. CD4 or CD8 identity of scalp clones was inferred by cross-referencing scalp TCRbeta sequences with sorted blood CD4 and CD8 repertoires. This is the immuneACCESS table as TCRdb keeps it, with only in-frame sequences that have V and J called. A part of the clones is gone; compared with another copy, unresolved V genes explain less than half, and the rest is unexplained. V and J calls and clone size come straight from that table; D and trimming were deduced from the DNA. The sample table records more than 150,000 clones; roughly 64% of these occur just once. In total, the top ten clones hold roughly an eighth of the sample.

CDR1 and CDR2 are read off the germline V gene as SGDLS and YYNGEE. The CDR3 sequence holds 16 residues, the cysteine and phenylalanine included. Only the CDR3 DNA is retained, 48 bases long and in frame from the first base. For this chain, trimming is 1 base at the V end and 1 base at the J end, and the number of junction bases without a gene match is 7. The sample's time point label, in plain terms: 20 to 30 weeks on oral tofacitinib. The treatment or condition label on this specimen signifies: oral pan-JAK inhibitor, 5-10 mg twice daily. Lesional scalp punch biopsies and peripheral blood were obtained from alopecia areata patients. After PBMCs were isolated by density centrifugation and stained for CD3, CD4 and CD8, a FACSAria was used to sort CD4+ and CD8+ T cells. This clone was detected a few times. The specificity of this receptor is unknown. It has no much larger one-base neighbor in the sample; base qualities were not kept.

This chain joins TRBV9 to TRBJ1-1, with 7 central nucleotides matching TRBD1. The receptor was derived from a human donor with alopecia areata. The source material was CD8+ T cells sorted from blood, sampled at week 24, from a patient treated with tofacitinib. The CDR3 sequence is CASSVPLGGGNTEAFF. Read as DNA, the sequence is TGTGCCAGCAGCGTACCCCTAGGGGGCGGGAACACTGAAGCTTTCTTT.